The rows below give T cell receptor beta chains drawn from one sample of a study of CD8+ T cells in alopecia areata. The method was immunoSEQ multiplex PCR; TCRdb's version includes in-frame clones alone and lacks a portion of them. The sample includes 75,000 to 100,000 clones, 41% of them seen just once. The sequencing input was CD4+ T cells sorted from blood. Receptors originate from a human donor with alopecia areata. CDR3s include the opening cysteine and the closing phenylalanine or tryptophan. Each record gives: V gene, J gene, clone size, D gene, CDR3 protein, CDR3 DNA. A D gene is named only where the DNA matches it firmly. Size values are once, few and many counts, or a class for expanded clones, and some rows have none.

V: TRBV7-9; J: TRBJ1-5; size: .; D: TRBD1; CDR3: CASSYDRGGQPQHF; DNA: TGTGCCAGCAGCTATGACAGGGGTGGGCAGCCCCAGCATTTT
V: TRBV7-9; J: TRBJ2-3; size: .; D: .; CDR3: CASSLATRSDTQYF; DNA: TGTGCCAGCAGCTTAGCGACTAGGTCGGATACGCAGTATTTT
V: TRBV7-2; J: TRBJ2-7; size: .; D: .; CDR3: CASSLLGGEYEQYF; DNA: TGTGCCAGCAGCCTCCTAGGGGGGGAATACGAGCAGTACTTC
V: TRBV7-2; J: TRBJ1-6; size: many; D: .; CDR3: CASSRFPGGTNSPLHF; DNA: TGTGCCAGCAGCCGATTCCCGGGGGGGACAAATTCACCCCTCCACTTT
V: TRBV29-1; J: TRBJ1-1; size: .; D: .; CDR3: CSTGRAFF; DNA: TGCAGCACGGGGCGAGCTTTCTTT
V: TRBV2; J: TRBJ2-5; size: few; D: .; CDR3: CASTRETQYF; DNA: TGTGCCAGCACACGAGAGACCCAGTACTTC
V: TRBV27; J: TRBJ2-1; size: .; D: .; CDR3: CASSFRGSYNEQFF; DNA: TGTGCCAGCAGTTTTAGGGGGAGCTACAATGAGCAGTTCTTC
V: TRBV6-5; J: TRBJ2-1; size: .; D: .; CDR3: CASSAMTLDYNEQFF; DNA: TGTGCCAGCAGTGCCATGACCCTTGACTACAATGAGCAGTTCTTC
V: TRBV30; J: TRBJ1-2; size: few; D: .; CDR3: CAWSINQGRRYGYTF; DNA: TGTGCCTGGAGTATTAATCAGGGGAGACGTTATGGCTACACCTTC
V: TRBV2; J: TRBJ1-5; size: few; D: .; CDR3: CASSAEGNQPQHF; DNA: TGTGCCAGCAGTGCGGAGGGGAATCAGCCCCAGCATTTT
V: TRBV7-9; J: TRBJ2-3; size: .; D: .; CDR3: CASSLSVGTDTQYF; DNA: TGTGCCAGCAGCTTAAGCGTGGGCACAGATACGCAGTATTTT
V: TRBV6-6; J: TRBJ2-7; size: .; D: .; CDR3: CASSYSGVGEQYF; DNA: TGTGCCAGCAGTTACTCGGGGGTGGGCGAGCAGTACTTC
V: TRBV9; J: TRBJ2-7; size: few; D: TRBD2; CDR3: CASSVGGDSYEQYF; DNA: TGTGCCAGCAGCGTTGGGGGGGACTCCTACGAGCAGTACTTC
V: TRBV7-2; J: TRBJ2-7; size: .; D: TRBD2; CDR3: CASSTRTSGTYEQYF; DNA: TGTGCCAGCAGCACCCGGACTAGCGGGACCTACGAGCAGTACTTC
V: TRBV5-4; J: TRBJ2-3; size: .; D: .; CDR3: CATLRTPTDTQYF; DNA: TGTGCCACCTTGAGGACACCCACAGATACGCAGTATTTT
V: TRBV27; J: TRBJ2-1; size: .; D: TRBD2; CDR3: CASTPQRESSHEQFF; DNA: TGTGCCAGCACCCCTCAGCGGGAGTCCTCCCATGAGCAGTTCTTC
V: TRBV5-4; J: TRBJ2-5; size: .; D: TRBD2; CDR3: CASSLSRLAGTQETQYF; DNA: TGTGCCAGCAGCTTGTCCCGACTAGCGGGGACCCAAGAGACCCAGTACTTC
V: TRBV5-1; J: TRBJ2-5; size: once; D: TRBD1; CDR3: CASSSTGDRETQYF; DNA: TGCGCCAGCAGCTCCACAGGGGATCGCGAGACCCAGTACTTC
V: TRBV7-3; J: TRBJ1-6; size: few; D: .; CDR3: CASSSGNSPLHF; DNA: TGTGCCAGCAGCTCAGGGAATTCACCCCTCCACTTT
V: TRBV30; J: TRBJ2-1; size: few; D: .; CDR3: CAWRRFHYNEQFF; DNA: TGTGCCTGGAGAAGGTTTCATTACAATGAGCAGTTCTTC
V: TRBV7-9; J: TRBJ1-1; size: .; D: .; CDR3: CASSLDVALGEAFF; DNA: TGTGCCAGCAGCTTAGACGTGGCTTTGGGGGAAGCTTTCTTT